These 5 T cell receptor beta chains share one sample of origin, sequenced in a study of shared clonotypes between healthy human individuals (dated by TCRdb to the early 2020s). The library was prepared using the immunoSEQ multiplex PCR assay. The table comes from immuneACCESS by way of TCRdb, which keeps in-frame sequences with V and J called. Part of the clones is missing from these tables; in studies checked, under half for an unresolved V gene and the rest for unknown reasons. The sample has some 1,600,000 clones on record, about 98% of them singletons. Of the sample, roughly 0.45% falls within the top ten clones. The sample was naive CD4+ T cells sorted from blood. The sample's cell subset or site label, in plain terms: CD45RA+ positively selected. These receptors all come from a man aged 25 to 45 in good health.

The chain couples TRBV5-4 to TRBJ2-7; 15 positions match TRBD2. In germline, CDR1 is SGHNT, CDR2 YYREEE (reference sequence). This CDR3 comprises 16 residues. J gave up 3 bases and V 3 bases, and 4 bases lay outside the gene matches. In DNA, the CDR3 is TGTGCCAGCAGCTCAGGACTAGCGGGAGGGAACTACGAGCAGTACTTC. Amino acids: CASSSGLAGGNYEQYF.

The chain combines TRBV6-5 with TRBJ2-1, with D maybe TRBD2 (5 bases). In germline, CDR1 is MNHEY, CDR2 SVGAGI. Trimming shortened V by 8 bases and J by 0 bases, and 11 bases separated the two germline ends. The CDR3 is 14 residues long. The CDR3 bases are TGTGCCAGCGGCGGAGGAAGCTCCTACAATGAGCAGTTCTTC. This gives the protein CASGGGSSYNEQFF.

This clone was observed once. The rearrangement uses TRBV5-1 and TRBJ2-3; no definite D call. V dropped 0 bases and J dropped 2 bases, with 19 bases sitting between them. The CDR3 has 18 residues. The germline V gene encodes CDR1 SGHRS and CDR2 YFSETQ. The CDR3 protein is CASSLVQAPHGYTDTQYF. DNA of the CDR3: TGCGCCAGCAGCTTGGTGCAGGCACCCCACGGGTACACAGATACGCAGTATTTT.

The chain recombines TRBV7-8 with TRBJ2-1; D unclear. Germline CDR1 reads SGHVS; CDR2 reads FQNEAQ. There are 16 residues in the CDR3. V lost 2 bases to trimming and J lost 0 bases, with 11 bases between them. CDR3 bases: TGTGCCAGCAGCTTAAAAGTGAAAAGCTCCTACAATGAGCAGTTCTTC. This translates into CASSLKVKSSYNEQFF.

This clone came up once. Its ends do not fully match the called genes, so a read error is possible. The genes are TRBV7-7 and TRBJ2-5; tentative D call: TRBD1 (6 bases). Germline V gene lookup returns CDR1 SSHAT and CDR2 FNYEAQ (reference sequence). The CDR3 is made up of 15 amino acids. In DNA, the CDR3 is TGTGCCAGCAGCCTAGCCAATCAGGGGATCGAGACCCAGTACTTC. Protein: CASSLANQGIETQYF.